This TCR beta chain was sequenced in a study of cytomegalovirus exposure and HLA in healthy donors. PCR primers comprised 60 Vbeta and 13 Jbeta primers. The method was immunoSEQ multiplex PCR; TCRdb's version includes in-frame clones alone and lacks a portion of them. The repertoire has 180,000 or so clones, 82% of them found once; the top ten carry around 6.3%. On this clone itself: What it binds is unknown.

Study outcomes and limitations: In an earlier analysis, most TCR beta V segments were productive about 87% or about 30% of the time. Among TCR beta chains, those listed as cytomegalovirus-associated numbered under 200.

Trimming stripped 0 bases from V and 4 bases from J, with 6 bases between. Germline CDR1 SGHAT, CDR2 FQNNGV. The CDR3 consists of 13 residues. This sequence joins TRBV11-2 and TRBJ2-5, with no clear D. Input material: PBMCs. The clonotype originates from a woman between 45 and 60 years old in good health and CMV-seropositive. The CDR3 region has the DNA TGTGCCAGCAGCTTAGAGGGCCTAGAGACCCAGTACTTC. Translation: CASSLEGLETQYF.